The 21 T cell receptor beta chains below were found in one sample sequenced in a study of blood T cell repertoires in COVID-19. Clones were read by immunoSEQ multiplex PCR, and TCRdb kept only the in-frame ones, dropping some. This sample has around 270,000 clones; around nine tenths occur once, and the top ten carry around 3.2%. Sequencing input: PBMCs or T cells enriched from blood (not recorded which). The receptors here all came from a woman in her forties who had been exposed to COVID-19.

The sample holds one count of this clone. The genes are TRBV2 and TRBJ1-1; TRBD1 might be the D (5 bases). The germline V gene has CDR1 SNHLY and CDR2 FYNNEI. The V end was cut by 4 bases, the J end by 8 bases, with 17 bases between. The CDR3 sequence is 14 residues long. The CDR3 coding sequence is TGTGCCAGCAGTGTTGGGGGGGGTGGAGGCGAAGCTTTCTTT. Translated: CASSVGGGGGEAFF.

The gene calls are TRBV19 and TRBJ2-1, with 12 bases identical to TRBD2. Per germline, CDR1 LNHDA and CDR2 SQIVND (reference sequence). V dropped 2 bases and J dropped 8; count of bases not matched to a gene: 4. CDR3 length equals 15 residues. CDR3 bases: TGTGCCAGTAGTATACTAGCGGGGGGGCTGGATGAGCAGTTCTTC. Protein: CASSILAGGLDEQFF.

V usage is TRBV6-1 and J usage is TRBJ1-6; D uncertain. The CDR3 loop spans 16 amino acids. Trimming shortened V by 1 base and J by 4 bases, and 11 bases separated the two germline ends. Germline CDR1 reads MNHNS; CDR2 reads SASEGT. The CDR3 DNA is TGTGCCAGCAGTGAAGTCTATACAGATTATAATTCACCCCTCCACTTT. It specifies CASSEVYTDYNSPLHF.

The CDR3 DNA follows: TGTGCCAGCAGCTTAGCTTCCGGGAGGGACACCATATATTTT. The encoded protein is CASSLASGRDTIYF. This rearrangement joins TRBV7-9 to TRBJ1-3, with D uncertain. This CDR3 spans 14 amino acids. Germline CDR1 is SEHNR and CDR2 is FQNEAQ (reference sequence). Trimming cost V 0 bases and J 8 bases, with 11 bases left between them. The whole variable domain, filled in from reference TRBV7-9 and TRBJ1-3, reads DTGVSQNPRHKITKRGQNVTFRCDPISEHNRLYWYRQTLGQGPEFLTYFQNEAQLEKSRLLSDRFSAERPKGSFSTLEIQRTEQGDSAMYLCASSLASGRDTIYFGEGSWLTVV.

In nucleotides, the CDR3 is TGTGCCTGGAGTGGTTTAGGTCTGGGGCGGGGTCGCACTGAAGCTTTCTTT. Its translation: CAWSGLGLGRGRTEAFF. This rearrangement joins TRBV30 to TRBJ1-1; possibly TRBD1 for D (5 bases). V dropped 1 base and J dropped 4 bases, with 22 bases sitting between them. CDR1 GTSNPN and CDR2 SVGIG come from the germline V gene (reference sequence). The CDR3 has 17 residues. The full variable domain, rest sourced from reference TRBV30 and TRBJ1-1, is SQTIHQWPATLVQPVGSPLSLECTVEGTSNPNLYWYRQAAGRGLQLLFYSVGIGQISSEVPQNLSASRPQDRQFILSSKKLLLSDSGFYLCAWSGLGLGRGRTEAFFGQGTRLTVV.

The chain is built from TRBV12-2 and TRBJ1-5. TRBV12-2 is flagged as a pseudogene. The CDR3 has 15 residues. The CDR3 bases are TGTGCAAGTCGCTTCGGGGGAAAGATTAATCAGCCCCAGCATTTT. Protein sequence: CASRFGGKINQPQHF.

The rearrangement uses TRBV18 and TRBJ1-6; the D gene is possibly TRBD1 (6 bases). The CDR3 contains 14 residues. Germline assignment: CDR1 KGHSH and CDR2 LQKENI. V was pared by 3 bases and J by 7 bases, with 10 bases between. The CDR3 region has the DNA TGTGCCAGCTCACCCACGGACAGCAATTCACCCCTCCACTTT. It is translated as CASSPTDSNSPLHF. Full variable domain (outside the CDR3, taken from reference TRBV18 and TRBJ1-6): NAGVMQNPRHLVRRRGQEARLRCSPMKGHSHVYWYRQLPEEGLKFMVYLQKENIIDESGMPKERFSAEFPKEGPSILRIQQVVRGDSAAYFCASSPTDSNSPLHFGNGTRLTVT.

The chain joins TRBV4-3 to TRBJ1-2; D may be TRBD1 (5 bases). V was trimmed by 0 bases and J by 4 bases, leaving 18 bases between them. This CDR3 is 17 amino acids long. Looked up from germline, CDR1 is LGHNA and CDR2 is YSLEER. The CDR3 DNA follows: TGCGCCAGCAGCCAAGATCTTGGGGCGTCCCTGAGCTATGGCTACACCTTC. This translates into CASSQDLGASLSYGYTF.

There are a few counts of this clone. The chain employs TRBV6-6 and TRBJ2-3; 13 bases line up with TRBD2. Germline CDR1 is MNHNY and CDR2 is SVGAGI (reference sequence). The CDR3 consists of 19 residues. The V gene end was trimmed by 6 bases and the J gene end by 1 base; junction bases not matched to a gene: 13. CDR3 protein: CASSSPGTGLAGGTDTQYF. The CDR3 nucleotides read TGTGCCAGCAGCTCTCCCGGGACAGGACTAGCGGGGGGCACAGATACGCAGTATTTT.

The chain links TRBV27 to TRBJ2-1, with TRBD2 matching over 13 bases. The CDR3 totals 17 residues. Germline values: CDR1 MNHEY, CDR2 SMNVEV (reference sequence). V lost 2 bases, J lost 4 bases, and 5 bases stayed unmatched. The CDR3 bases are TGTGCCAGCAGTTTACTGGGGACTAGCGGGATATACAATGAGCAGTTCTTC. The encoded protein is CASSLLGTSGIYNEQFF.

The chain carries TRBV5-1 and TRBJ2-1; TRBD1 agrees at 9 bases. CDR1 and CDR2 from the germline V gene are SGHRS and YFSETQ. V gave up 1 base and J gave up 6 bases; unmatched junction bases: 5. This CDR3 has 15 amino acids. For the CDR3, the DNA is TGCGCCAGCAGCTTGTCGGGACAGGGTTTCAATGAGCAGTTCTTC. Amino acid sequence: CASSLSGQGFNEQFF.

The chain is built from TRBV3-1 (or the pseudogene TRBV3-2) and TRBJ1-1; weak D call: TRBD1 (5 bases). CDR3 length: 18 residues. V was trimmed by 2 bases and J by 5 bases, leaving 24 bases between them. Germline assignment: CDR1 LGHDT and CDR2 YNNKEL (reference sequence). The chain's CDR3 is CASSQSYLGGRGGTEAFF. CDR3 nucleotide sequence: TGTGCCAGCAGCCAATCTTACTTGGGTGGTAGGGGAGGAACTGAAGCTTTCTTT.

The CDR3 coding sequence is TGTGCCAGCAGTTTATCGGGCGACTACGAGCAGTACTTC. It translates to CASSLSGDYEQYF. The chain combines TRBV27 with TRBJ2-7; D is unclear. This CDR3 contains 13 residues. Germline lookup yields CDR1 MNHEY and CDR2 SMNVEV (reference sequence). V dropped 0 bases and J dropped 3 bases, with 6 bases sitting between them.

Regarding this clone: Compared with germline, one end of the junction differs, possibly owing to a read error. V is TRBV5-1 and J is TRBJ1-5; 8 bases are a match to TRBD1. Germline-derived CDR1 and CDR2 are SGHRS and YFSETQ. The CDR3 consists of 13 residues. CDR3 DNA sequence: TGTGCCAGCAGCACCGACAGGGGTCAGCCCCAGCATTTT. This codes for CASSTDRGQPQHF.

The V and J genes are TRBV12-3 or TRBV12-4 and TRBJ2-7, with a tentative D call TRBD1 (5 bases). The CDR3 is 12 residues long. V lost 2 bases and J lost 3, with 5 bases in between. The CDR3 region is CASSLRGYEQYV. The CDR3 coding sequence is TGTGCCAGCAGTTTAAGGGGCTACGAGCAGTACGTC.

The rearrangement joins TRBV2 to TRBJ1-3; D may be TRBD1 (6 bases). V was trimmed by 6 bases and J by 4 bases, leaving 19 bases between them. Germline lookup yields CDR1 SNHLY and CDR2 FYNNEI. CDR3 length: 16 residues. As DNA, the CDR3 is TGTGCCAGCAGGACTTTTAGCCAGGGGCCCGGAAACACCATATATTTT. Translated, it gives CASRTFSQGPGNTIYF.

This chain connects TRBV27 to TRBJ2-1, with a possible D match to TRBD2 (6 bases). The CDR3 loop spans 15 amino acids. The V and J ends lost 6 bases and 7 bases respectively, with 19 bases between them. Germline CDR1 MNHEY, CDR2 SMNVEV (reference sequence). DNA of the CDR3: TGTGCCAGCAGGGGTAGGTCGGGAGCTCAAAATGAGCAGTTCTTC. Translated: CASRGRSGAQNEQFF.

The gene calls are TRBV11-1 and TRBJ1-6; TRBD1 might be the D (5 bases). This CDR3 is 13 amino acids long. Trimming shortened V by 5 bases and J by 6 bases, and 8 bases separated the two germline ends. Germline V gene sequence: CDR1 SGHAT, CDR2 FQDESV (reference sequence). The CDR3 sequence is CASSAGPNSPLHF. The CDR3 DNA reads TGTGCCAGCAGCGCGGGGCCTAATTCACCCCTCCACTTT.

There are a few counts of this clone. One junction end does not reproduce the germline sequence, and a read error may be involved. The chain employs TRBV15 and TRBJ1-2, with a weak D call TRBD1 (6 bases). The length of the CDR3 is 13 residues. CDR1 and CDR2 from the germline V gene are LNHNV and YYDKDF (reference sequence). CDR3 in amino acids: CATSGDRWKGYTF. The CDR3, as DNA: TGTGCCACCAGCGGAGACAGGTGGAAAGGCTACACCTTC.

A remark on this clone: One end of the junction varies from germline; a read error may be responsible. Here the CDR3 DNA reads TGTGCCAGCAGCACAGTCCGACAGGGTTGGGCTGAAGCTTTCTTT. This translates into CASSTVRQGWAEAFF. The chain links TRBV5-1 to TRBJ1-1; 7 bases fit TRBD1. This CDR3 region has 15 residues. Looked up from germline, CDR1 is SGHRS and CDR2 is YFSETQ.

CDR3: CASSEPGQGIYGYTF. In DNA, the CDR3 is TGTGCCAGCAGCGAACCGGGACAGGGTATCTATGGCTACACCTTC. The chain couples TRBV6-2 or TRBV6-3 to TRBJ1-2; 9 positions agree with TRBD1. The CDR3 spans 15 residues. Germline CDR1 and CDR2: MNHEY and SVGEGT. The V gene end was trimmed by 6 bases and the J gene end by 4 bases; junction bases not matched to a gene: 9.